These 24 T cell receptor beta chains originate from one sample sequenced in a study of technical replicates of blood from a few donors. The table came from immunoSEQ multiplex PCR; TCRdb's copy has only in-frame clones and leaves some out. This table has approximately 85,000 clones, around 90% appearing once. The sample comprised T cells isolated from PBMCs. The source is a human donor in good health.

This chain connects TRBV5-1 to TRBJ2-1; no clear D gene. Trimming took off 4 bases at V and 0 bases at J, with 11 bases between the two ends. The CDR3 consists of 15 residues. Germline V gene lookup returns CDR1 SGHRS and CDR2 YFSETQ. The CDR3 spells CASSRAEGSYNEQFF. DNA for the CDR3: TGCGCCAGCAGCCGCGCGGAAGGCTCCTACAATGAGCAGTTCTTC. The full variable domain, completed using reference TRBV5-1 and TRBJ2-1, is KAGVTQTPRYLIKTRGQQVTLSCSPISGHRSVSWYQQTPGQGLQFLFEYFSETQRNKGNFPGRFSGRQFSNSRSEMNVSTLELGDSALYLCASSRAEGSYNEQFFGPGTRLTVL.

The CDR3 is CASSIRTTGAEAFF. DNA of the CDR3: TGTGCCAGCAGCATACGAACTACAGGGGCTGAAGCTTTCTTT. This chain joins TRBV27 and TRBJ1-1, with 7 bases identical to TRBD1. This CDR3 is built from 14 residues. CDR1 is MNHEY, CDR2 SMNVEV, per germline (reference sequence). The V segment lost 6 bases and the J segment 6 bases; nucleotides outside the gene matches: 10.

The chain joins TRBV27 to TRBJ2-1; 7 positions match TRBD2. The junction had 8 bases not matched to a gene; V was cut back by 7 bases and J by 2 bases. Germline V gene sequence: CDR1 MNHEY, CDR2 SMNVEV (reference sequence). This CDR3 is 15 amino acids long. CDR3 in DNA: TGTGCCAGCACCCACGCCGGGACTACCTACAATGAGCAGTTCTTC. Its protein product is CASTHAGTTYNEQFF.

The CDR3 region is CASSLRGGRFYEQYF. In DNA, the CDR3 is TGTGCCAGCAGCCTCCGGGGAGGCAGATTCTACGAGCAGTACTTC. This chain links TRBV21-1 with TRBJ2-7; no check of the table's D call, TRBD2, against the DNA was made. TRBV21-1 is reported as a pseudogene. The CDR3 runs to 15 residues.

The CDR3 sequence is CASSGNAYEQYF. The DNA for the CDR3 is TGTGCCAGTTCGGGAAATGCCTACGAGCAGTACTTC. The rearrangement uses TRBV28 and TRBJ2-7, with D tentatively TRBD2 (5 bases). Trimming left V 9 bases short and J 2 bases short, with 11 bases between. Germline V gives CDR1 MDHEN, CDR2 SYDVKM. This CDR3 region has 12 residues.

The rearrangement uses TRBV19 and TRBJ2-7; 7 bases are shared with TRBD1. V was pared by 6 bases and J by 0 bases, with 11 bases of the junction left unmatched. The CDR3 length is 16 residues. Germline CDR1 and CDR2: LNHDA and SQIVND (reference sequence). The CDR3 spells CASRSRTGLSSYEQYF. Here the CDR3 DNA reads TGTGCCAGTAGGAGTAGGACAGGCCTGAGCTCCTACGAGCAGTACTTC. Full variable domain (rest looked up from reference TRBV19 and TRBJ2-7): DGGITQSPKYLFRKEGQNVTLSCEQNLNHDAMYWYRQDPGQGLRLIYYSQIVNDFQKGDIAEGYSVSREKKESFPLTVTSAQKNPTAFYLCASRSRTGLSSYEQYFGPGTRLTVT.

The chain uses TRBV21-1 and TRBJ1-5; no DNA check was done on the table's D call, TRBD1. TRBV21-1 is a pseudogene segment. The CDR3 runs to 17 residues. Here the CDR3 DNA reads TGTGCCAGCAGCAAAGGGGTACTTGGACATCGGAATCAGCCCCAGCATTTT. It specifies CASSKGVLGHRNQPQHF.

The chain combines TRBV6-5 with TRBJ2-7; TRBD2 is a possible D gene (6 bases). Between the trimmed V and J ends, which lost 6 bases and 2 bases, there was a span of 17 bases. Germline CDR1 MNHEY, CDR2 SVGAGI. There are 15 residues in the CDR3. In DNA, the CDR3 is TGTGCCAGCAGCCCTGTGCCGGGACTTACCTACGAGCAGTACTTC. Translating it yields CASSPVPGLTYEQYF.

This CDR3 reads CASSSGGGNTQYF. CDR3 nucleotides: TGTGCCAGCAGCTCTGGGGGGGGTAATACGCAGTATTTT. The chain recombines TRBV7-6 with TRBJ2-3; TRBD2 matches 7 bases. V gave up 4 bases and J gave up 7 bases; unmatched junction bases: 5. The CDR3 spans 13 residues. Germline V gene sequence: CDR1 SGHVS, CDR2 FNYEAQ.

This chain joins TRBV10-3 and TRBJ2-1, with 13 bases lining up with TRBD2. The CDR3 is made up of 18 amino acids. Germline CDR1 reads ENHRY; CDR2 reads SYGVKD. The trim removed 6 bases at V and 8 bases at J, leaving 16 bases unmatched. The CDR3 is CAISHTSGRALRSDEQFF. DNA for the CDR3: TGTGCCATCAGCCACACTAGCGGGAGGGCCCTAAGAAGCGATGAGCAGTTCTTC.

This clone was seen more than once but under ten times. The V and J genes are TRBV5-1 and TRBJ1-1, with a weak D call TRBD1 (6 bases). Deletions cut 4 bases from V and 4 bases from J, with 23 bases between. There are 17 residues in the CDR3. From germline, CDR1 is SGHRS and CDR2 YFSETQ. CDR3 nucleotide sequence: TGCGCCAGCAGCGTTTCACCAGGGACATTGAGGGGCACTGAAGCTTTCTTT. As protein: CASSVSPGTLRGTEAFF.

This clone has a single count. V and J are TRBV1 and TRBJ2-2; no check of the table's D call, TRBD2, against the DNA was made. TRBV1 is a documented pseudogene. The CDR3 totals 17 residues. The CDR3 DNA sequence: TGCACCAGCATCCTCGGGAGTGGCGACTCAAACACCGGGGAGCTGTTTTTT. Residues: CTSILGSGDSNTGELFF.

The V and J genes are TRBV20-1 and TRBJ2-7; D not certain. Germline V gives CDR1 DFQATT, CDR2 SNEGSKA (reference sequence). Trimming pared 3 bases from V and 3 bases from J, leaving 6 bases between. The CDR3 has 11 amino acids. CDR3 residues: CSASLVYEQYF. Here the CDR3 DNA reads TGCAGTGCTAGCCTAGTCTACGAGCAGTACTTC.

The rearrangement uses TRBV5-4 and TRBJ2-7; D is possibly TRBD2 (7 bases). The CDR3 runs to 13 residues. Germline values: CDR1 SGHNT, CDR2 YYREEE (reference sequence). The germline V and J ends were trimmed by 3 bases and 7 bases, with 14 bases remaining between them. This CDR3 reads CASSSGGHREQYF. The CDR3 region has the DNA TGTGCCAGCAGCTCCGGGGGGCATCGGGAGCAGTACTTC.

The CDR3 DNA is TGTGCCATCAGCGAGATGAACAGGGAAGAGACCCAGTACTTC. Its translation: CAISEMNREETQYF. The chain has TRBV10-3 and TRBJ2-5, with D perhaps TRBD1 (6 bases). This CDR3 contains 14 residues. V was pared by 6 bases and J by 3 bases, with 14 bases between. Germline loops: CDR1 ENHRY, CDR2 SYGVKD.

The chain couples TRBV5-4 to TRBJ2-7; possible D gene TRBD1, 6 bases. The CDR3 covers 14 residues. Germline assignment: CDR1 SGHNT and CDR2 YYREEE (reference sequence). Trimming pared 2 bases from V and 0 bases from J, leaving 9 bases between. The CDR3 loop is CASSLGGRSYEQYF. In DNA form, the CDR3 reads TGTGCCAGCAGCTTAGGGGGACGCTCCTACGAGCAGTACTTC.

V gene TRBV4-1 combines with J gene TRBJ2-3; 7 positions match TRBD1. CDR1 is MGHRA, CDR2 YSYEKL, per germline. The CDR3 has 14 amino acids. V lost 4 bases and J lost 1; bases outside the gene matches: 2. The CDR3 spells CASSPGQGTDTQYF. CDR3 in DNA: TGCGCCAGCAGCCCCGGACAGGGCACAGATACGCAGTATTTT.

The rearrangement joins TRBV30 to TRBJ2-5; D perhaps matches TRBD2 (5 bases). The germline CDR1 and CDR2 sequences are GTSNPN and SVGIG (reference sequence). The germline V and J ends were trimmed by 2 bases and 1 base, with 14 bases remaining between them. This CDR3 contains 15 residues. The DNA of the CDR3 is TGTGCCTGGAGTAAGGACTGGGGTTCCCAAGAGACCCAGTACTTC. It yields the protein CAWSKDWGSQETQYF.

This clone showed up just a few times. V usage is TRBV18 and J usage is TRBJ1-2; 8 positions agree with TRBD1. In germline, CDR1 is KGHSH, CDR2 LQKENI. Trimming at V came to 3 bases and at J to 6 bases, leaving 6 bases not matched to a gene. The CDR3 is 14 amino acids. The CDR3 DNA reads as TGTGCCAGCTCACCTCCGGGACAGGCTCATGGCTACACCTTC. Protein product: CASSPPGQAHGYTF.

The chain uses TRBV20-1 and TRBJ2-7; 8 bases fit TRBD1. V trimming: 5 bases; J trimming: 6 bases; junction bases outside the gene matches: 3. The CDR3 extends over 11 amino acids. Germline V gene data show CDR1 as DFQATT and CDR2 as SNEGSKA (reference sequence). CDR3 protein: CSARTGIEQYF. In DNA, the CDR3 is TGCAGTGCTCGGACAGGGATCGAGCAGTACTTC.

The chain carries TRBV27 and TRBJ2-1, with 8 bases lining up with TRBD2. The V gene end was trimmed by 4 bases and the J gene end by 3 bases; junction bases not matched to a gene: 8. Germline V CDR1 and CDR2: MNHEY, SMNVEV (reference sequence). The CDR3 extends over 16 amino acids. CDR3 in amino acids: CASSSLTSGNYNEQFF. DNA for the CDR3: TGTGCCAGCAGTTCACTTACTAGCGGAAACTACAATGAGCAGTTCTTC.

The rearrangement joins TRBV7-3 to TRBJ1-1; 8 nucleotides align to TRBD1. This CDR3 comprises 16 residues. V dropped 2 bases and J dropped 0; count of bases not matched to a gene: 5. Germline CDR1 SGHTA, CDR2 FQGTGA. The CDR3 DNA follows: TGTGCCAGCAGCTTACAGGGGGCCCCGATGAACACTGAAGCTTTCTTT. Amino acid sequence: CASSLQGAPMNTEAFF.

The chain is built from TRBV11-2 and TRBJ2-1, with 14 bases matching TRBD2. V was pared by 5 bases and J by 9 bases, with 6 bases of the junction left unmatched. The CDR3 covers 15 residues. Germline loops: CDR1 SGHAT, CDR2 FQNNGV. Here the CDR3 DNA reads TGTGCCAGCAGCCCTGGGACTAGCGGGAGTATTGAGCAGTTCTTC. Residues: CASSPGTSGSIEQFF.

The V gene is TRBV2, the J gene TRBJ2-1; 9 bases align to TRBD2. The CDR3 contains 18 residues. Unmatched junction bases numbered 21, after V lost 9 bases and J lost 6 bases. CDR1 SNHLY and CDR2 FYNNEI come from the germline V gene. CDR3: CASGLSGSRYLLVNEQFF. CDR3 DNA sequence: TGTGCCAGTGGCCTTAGCGGGAGTCGGTATCTCCTCGTCAATGAGCAGTTCTTC.